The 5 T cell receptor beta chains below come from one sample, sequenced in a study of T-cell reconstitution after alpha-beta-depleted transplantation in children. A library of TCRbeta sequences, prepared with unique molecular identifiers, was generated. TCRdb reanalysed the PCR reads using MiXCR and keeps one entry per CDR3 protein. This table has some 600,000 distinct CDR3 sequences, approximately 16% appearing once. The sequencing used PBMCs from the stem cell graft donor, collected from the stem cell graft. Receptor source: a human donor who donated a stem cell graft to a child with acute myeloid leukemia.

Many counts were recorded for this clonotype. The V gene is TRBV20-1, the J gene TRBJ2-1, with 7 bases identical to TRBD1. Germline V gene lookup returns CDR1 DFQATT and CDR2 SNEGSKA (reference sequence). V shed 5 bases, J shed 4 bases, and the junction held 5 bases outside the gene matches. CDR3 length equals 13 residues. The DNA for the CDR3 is TGCAGTGCTCTTCCGGGACAGTACAATGAGCAGTTCTTC. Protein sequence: CSALPGQYNEQFF.

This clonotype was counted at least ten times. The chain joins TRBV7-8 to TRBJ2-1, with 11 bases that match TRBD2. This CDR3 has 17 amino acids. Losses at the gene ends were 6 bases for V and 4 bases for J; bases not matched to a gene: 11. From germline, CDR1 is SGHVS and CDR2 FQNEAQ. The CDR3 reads CASRLGTSGSPYNEQFF. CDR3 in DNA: TGTGCCAGCAGGTTGGGGACTAGCGGATCCCCTTACAATGAGCAGTTCTTC.

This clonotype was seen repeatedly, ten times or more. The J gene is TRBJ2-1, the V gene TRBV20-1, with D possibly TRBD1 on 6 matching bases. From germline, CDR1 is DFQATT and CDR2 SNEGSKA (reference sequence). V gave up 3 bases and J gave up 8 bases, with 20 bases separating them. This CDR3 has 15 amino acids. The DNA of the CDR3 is TGCAGTGCTAGGCCGATGGAGAACTCAGGGGATGAGCAGTTCTTC. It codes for CSARPMENSGDEQFF.

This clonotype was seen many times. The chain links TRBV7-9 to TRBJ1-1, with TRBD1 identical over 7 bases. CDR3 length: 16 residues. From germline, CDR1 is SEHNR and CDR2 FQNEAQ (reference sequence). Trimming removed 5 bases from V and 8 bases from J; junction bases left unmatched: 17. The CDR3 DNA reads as TGTGCCAGCAGCCTACGACAGGGAGGTACAAAGGGGGAAGCTTTCTTT. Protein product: CASSLRQGGTKGEAFF.

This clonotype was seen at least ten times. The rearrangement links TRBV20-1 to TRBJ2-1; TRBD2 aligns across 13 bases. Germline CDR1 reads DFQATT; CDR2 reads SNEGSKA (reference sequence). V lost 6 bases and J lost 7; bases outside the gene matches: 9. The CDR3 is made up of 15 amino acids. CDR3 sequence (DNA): TGCAGTGCCTGGGGGGGACTAGCGGGGTTGAATGAGCAGTTCTTC. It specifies CSAWGGLAGLNEQFF.